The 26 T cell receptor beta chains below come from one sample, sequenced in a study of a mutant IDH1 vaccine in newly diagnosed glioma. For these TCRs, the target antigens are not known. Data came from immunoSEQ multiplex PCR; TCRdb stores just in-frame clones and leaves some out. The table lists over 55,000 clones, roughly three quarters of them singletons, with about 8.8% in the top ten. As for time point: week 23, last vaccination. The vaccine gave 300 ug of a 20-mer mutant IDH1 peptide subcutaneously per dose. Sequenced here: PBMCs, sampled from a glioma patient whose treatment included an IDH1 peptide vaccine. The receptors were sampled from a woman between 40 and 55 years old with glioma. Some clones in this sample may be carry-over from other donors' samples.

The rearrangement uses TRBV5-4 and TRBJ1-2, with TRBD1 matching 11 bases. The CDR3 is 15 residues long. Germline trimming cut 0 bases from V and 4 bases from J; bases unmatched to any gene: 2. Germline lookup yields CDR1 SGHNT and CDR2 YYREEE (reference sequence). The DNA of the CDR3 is TGTGCCAGCAGCTTGGTGGACAGGGGGCCCTATGGCTACACCTTC. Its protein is CASSLVDRGPYGYTF. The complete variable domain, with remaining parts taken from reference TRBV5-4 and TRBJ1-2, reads ETGVTQSPTHLIKTRGQQVTLRCSSQSGHNTVSWYQQALGQGPQFIFQYYREEENGRGNFPPRFSGLQFPNYSSELNVNALELDDSALYLCASSLVDRGPYGYTFGSGTRLTVV.

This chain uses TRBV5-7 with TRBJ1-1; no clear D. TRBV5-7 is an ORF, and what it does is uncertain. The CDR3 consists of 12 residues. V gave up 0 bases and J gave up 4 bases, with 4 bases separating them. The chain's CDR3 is CASSLVRTEAFF. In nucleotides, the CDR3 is TGTGCCAGCAGCTTGGTCCGCACTGAAGCTTTCTTT.

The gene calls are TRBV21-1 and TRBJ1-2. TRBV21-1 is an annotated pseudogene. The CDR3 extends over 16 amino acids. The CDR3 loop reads CASSEGGVRRDYGYTF. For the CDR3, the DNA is TGTGCCAGCAGCGAGGGCGGGGTACGGAGGGACTATGGCTACACCTTC.

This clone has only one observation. Written as DNA, the CDR3 is TGTGCCGTATTCAGCGGGGAGACCCAGTACTTC. Its protein product is CAVFSGETQYF. The chain links TRBV2 to TRBJ2-5; possible D gene TRBD2, 6 bases. This CDR3 contains 11 residues. V shed 11 bases and J shed 5 bases, with 12 bases lying between them. In germline, CDR1 is SNHLY, CDR2 FYNNEI.

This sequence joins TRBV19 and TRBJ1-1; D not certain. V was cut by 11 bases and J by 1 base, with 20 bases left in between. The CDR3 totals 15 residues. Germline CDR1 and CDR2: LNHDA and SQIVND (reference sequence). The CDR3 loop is CAVVGGFGWNTEAFF. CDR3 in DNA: TGTGCCGTAGTAGGTGGATTTGGATGGAACACTGAAGCTTTCTTT.

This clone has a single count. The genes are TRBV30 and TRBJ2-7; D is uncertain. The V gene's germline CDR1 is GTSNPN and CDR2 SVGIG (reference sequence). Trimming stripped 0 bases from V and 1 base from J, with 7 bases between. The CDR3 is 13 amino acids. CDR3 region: CAWSVQRSYEQYF. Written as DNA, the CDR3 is TGTGCCTGGAGTGTACAAAGATCCTACGAGCAGTACTTC.

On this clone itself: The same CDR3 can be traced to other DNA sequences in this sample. CDR3 residues: CASSFGTGYTEAFF. Here the CDR3 DNA reads TGTGCCAGCAGCTTCGGGACAGGGTACACTGAAGCTTTCTTT. J is TRBJ1-1 and V is TRBV7-9; TRBD1 agrees at 9 bases. CDR1 SEHNR and CDR2 FQNEAQ come from the germline V gene (reference sequence). The CDR3 length is 14 residues. V gave up 3 bases and J gave up 3 bases; unmatched junction bases: 2. The whole variable domain, filled in from reference TRBV7-9 and TRBJ1-1, reads DTGVSQNPRHKITKRGQNVTFRCDPISEHNRLYWYRQTLGQGPEFLTYFQNEAQLEKSRLLSDRFSAERPKGSFSTLEIQRTEQGDSAMYLCASSFGTGYTEAFFGQGTRLTVV.

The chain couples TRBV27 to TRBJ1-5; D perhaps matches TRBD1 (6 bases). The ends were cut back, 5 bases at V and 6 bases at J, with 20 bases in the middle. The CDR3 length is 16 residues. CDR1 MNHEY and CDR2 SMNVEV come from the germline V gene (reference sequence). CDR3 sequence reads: CASSTRGGINVQPQHF. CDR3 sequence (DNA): TGTGCCAGCAGTACCCGAGGGGGTATCAATGTTCAGCCCCAGCATTTT.

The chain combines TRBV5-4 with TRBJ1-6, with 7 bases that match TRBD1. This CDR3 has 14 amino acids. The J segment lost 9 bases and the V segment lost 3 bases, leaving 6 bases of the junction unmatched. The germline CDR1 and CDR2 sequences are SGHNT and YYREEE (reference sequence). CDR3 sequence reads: CASSSRDSSSPLHF. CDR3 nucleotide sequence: TGTGCCAGCAGCTCGCGGGACAGCTCTTCACCCCTCCACTTT. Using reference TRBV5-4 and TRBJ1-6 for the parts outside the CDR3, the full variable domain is ETGVTQSPTHLIKTRGQQVTLRCSSQSGHNTVSWYQQALGQGPQFIFQYYREEENGRGNFPPRFSGLQFPNYSSELNVNALELDDSALYLCASSSRDSSSPLHFGNGTRLTVT.

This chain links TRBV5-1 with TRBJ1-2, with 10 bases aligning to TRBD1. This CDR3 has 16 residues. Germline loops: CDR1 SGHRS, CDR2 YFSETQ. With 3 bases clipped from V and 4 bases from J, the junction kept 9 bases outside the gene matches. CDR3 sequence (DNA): TGCGCCAGCAGCTCGGAACCGGGACAGGGGCCCTATGGCTACACCTTC. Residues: CASSSEPGQGPYGYTF.

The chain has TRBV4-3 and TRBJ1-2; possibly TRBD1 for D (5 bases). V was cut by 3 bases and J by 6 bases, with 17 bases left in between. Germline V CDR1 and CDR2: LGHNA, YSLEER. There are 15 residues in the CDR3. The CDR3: CASSQGRGGLDGYTF. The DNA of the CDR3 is TGCGCCAGCAGCCAGGGCCGGGGGGGGTTGGATGGCTACACCTTC.

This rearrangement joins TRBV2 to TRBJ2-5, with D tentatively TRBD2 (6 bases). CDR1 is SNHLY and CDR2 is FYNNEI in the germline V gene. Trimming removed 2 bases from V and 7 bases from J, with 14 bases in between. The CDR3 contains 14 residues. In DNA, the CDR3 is TGTGCCAGCAGTGAATCCCTCGGGGGAGCGACCCAGTACTTC. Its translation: CASSESLGGATQYF.

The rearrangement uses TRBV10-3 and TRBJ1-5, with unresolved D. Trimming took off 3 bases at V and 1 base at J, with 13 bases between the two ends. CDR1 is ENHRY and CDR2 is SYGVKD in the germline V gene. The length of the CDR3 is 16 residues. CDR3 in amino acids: CAISEFEGKSNQPQHF. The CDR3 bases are TGTGCCATCAGTGAATTCGAAGGGAAGAGCAATCAGCCCCAGCATTTT.

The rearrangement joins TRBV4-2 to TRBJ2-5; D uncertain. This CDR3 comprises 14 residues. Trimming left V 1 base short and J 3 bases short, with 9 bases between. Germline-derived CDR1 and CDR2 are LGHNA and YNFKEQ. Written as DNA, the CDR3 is TGTGCCAGCAGCCAAGGGTCCATTGAAGAGACCCAGTACTTC. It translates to CASSQGSIEETQYF.

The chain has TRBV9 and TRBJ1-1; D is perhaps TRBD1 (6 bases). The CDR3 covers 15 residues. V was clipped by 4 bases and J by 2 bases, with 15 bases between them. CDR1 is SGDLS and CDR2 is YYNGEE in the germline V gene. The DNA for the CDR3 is TGTGCCAGCAGCCTTGGGGGCAGGGGAAACACTGAAGCTTTCTTT. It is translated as CASSLGGRGNTEAFF.

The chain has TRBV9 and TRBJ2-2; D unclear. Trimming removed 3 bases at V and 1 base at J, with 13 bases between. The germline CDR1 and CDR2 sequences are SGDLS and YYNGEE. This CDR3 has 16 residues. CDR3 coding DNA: TGTGCCAGCAGCGCCGAGATTAGGCAGAACACCGGGGAGCTGTTTTTT. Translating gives CASSAEIRQNTGELFF.

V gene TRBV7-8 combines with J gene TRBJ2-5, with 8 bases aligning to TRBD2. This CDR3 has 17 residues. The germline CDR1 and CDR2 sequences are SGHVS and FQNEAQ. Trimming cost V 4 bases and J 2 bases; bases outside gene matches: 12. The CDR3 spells CASSSAMIAGPQETQYF. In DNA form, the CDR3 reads TGTGCCAGCAGCTCCGCCATGATAGCGGGACCGCAAGAGACCCAGTACTTC.

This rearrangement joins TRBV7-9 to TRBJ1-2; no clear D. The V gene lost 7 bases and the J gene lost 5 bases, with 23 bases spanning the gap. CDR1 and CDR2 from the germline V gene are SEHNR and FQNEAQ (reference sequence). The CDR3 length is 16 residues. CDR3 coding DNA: TGTGCCAGCACCCATACTCCCCTCGGGATGGGGTATGGCTACACCTTC. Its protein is CASTHTPLGMGYGYTF.

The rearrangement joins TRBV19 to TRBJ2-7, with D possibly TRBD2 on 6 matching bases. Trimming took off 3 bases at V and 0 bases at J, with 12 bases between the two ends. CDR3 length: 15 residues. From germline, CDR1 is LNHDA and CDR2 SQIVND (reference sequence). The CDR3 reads CASSIIADYSYEQYF. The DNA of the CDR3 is TGTGCCAGTAGTATTATAGCGGATTACTCCTACGAGCAGTACTTC.

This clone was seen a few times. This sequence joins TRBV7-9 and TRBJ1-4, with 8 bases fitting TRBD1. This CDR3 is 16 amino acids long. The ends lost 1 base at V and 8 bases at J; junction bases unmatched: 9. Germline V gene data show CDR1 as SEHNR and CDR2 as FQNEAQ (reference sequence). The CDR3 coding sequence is TGTGCCAGCAGCTTAGATCGGCAGGGGGCATCGGAAAAACTGTTTTTT. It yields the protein CASSLDRQGASEKLFF.

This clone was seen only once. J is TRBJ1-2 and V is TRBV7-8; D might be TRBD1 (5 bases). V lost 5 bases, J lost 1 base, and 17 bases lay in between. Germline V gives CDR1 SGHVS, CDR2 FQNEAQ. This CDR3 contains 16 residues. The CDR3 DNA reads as TGTGCCAGCAGCACAGGACCTCCTATTTATAACTATGGCTACACCTTC. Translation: CASSTGPPIYNYGYTF.

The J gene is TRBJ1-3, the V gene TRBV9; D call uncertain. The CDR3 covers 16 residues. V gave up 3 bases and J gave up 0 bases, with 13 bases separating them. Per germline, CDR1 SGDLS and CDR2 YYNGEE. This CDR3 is CASSAPPGFSGNTIYF. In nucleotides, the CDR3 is TGTGCCAGCAGCGCCCCGCCGGGTTTCTCTGGAAACACCATATATTTT.

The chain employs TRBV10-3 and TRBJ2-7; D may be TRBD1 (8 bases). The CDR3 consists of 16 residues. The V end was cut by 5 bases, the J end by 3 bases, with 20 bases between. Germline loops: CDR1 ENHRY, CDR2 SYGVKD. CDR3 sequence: CAISSGGDRRVYEQYF. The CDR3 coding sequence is TGTGCCATCAGTTCAGGGGGGGACAGGAGGGTCTACGAGCAGTACTTC.

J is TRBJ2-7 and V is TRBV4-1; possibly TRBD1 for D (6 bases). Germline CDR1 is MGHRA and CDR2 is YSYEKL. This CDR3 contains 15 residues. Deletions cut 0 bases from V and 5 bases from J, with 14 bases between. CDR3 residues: CASSQEGQGNDEQYF. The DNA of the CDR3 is TGCGCCAGCAGCCAAGAGGGGCAGGGGAACGACGAGCAGTACTTC.

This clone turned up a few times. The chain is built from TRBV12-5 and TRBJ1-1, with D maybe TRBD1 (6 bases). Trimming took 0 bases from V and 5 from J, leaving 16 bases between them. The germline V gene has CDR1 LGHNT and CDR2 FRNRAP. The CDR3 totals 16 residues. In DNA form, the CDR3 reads TGTGCTAGTGGTTTGGTAGCCGGCGGGGGGCTGACTGAAGCTTTCTTT. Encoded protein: CASGLVAGGGLTEAFF.

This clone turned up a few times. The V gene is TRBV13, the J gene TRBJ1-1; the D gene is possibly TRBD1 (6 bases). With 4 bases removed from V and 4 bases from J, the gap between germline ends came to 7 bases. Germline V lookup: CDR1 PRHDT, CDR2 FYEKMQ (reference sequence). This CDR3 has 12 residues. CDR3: CASSSGVTEAFF. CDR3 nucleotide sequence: TGTGCCAGCAGCTCAGGGGTCACTGAAGCTTTCTTT.